Listed below are T cell receptor beta chains from one sample, sequenced in a study of cytomegalovirus exposure and HLA in healthy donors. The method was immunoSEQ multiplex PCR; TCRdb's version includes in-frame clones alone and lacks a portion of them. Among 100,000 to 140,000 clones listed, roughly three quarters were seen once. Material: PBMCs. The receptors stem from a man between 18 and 35 years old in good health and CMV-seronegative. CDR3s include the opening cysteine and the closing phenylalanine or tryptophan. D genes are given only for firm matches. Where a row states a size, it is once, few, many or the class of an expanded clone; other rows omit it.

clone size	J gene	CDR3 length	V gene	D gene	CDR3 protein	CDR3 DNA
NA	TRBJ2-5	16	TRBV18	TRBD1	CASSPPGTGGYETQYF	TGTGCCAGCTCACCACCGGGGACAGGGGGCTACGAGACCCAGTACTTC
few	TRBJ1-2	14	TRBV6-6	NA	CASSHVMEGGAYTF	TGTGCCAGCAGCCACGTTATGGAAGGGGGAGCCTACACCTTC
NA	TRBJ1-2	15	TRBV6-5	NA	CASSYGRGSSYGYTF	TGTGCCAGCAGTTACGGGCGGGGGTCCTCCTATGGCTACACCTTC
NA	TRBJ2-3	17	TRBV27	TRBD2	CASKGLAGGRGTDTQYF	TGTGCCAGCAAGGGACTAGCGGGGGGCCGGGGCACAGATACGCAGTATTTT
NA	TRBJ2-5	13	TRBV29-1	NA	CSVGVSRGETQYF	TGCAGCGTTGGAGTGAGCAGGGGAGAGACCCAGTACTTC
once	TRBJ2-3	17	TRBV9	TRBD2	CASSDPGAGGRTDTQYF	TGTGCCAGCAGCGACCCCGGAGCGGGGGGGCGAACAGATACGCAGTATTTT
NA	TRBJ1-2	13	TRBV27	NA	CASSLSAVYGYTF	TGTGCCAGCAGTTTATCGGCCGTTTATGGCTACACCTTC
many	TRBJ1-5	16	TRBV7-9	NA	CASSLGVGTGDQPQHF	TGTGCCAGCAGCTTGGGTGTCGGGACTGGGGATCAGCCCCAGCATTTT
NA	TRBJ2-5	14	TRBV7-8	NA	CASSLLGAQETQYF	TGTGCCAGCAGCTTATTAGGGGCCCAAGAGACCCAGTACTTC
NA	TRBJ1-1	17	TRBV7-9	NA	CASSLPTAVPGHTEAFF	TGTGCCAGCAGCTTACCTACTGCTGTCCCAGGGCACACTGAAGCTTTCTTT
NA	TRBJ2-7	15	TRBV19	TRBD1	CASSAGTVSSYEQYF	TGTGCCAGTAGCGCCGGGACAGTGTCCTCCTACGAGCAGTACTTC
NA	TRBJ1-1	15	TRBV27	NA	CASSLLGAGAPEAFF	TGTGCCAGCAGTTTGTTGGGGGCGGGGGCCCCTGAAGCTTTCTTT
NA	TRBJ1-2	13	TRBV6-6	NA	CASSRQGNYGYPF	TGTGCCAGCAGTCGGCAGGGGAATTATGGCTACCCCTTC
many	TRBJ2-2	14	TRBV6-4	NA	CASSDRGNTGELFF	TGTGCCAGCAGTGACAGGGGGAACACCGGGGAGCTGTTTTTT
NA	TRBJ1-3	15	TRBV28	TRBD1	CASRGDRAKGNTIYF	TGTGCCAGCAGGGGTGACAGGGCTAAAGGAAACACCATATATTTT
once	TRBJ2-3	11	TRBV10-3	NA	CATTRDDTQYF	TGTGCCACCACACGGGATGATACGCAGTATTTT
few	TRBJ2-1	14	TRBV6-1	NA	CASSVLAPYNEQFF	TGTGCCAGCAGTGTTCTAGCGCCCTACAATGAGCAGTTCTTC
NA	TRBJ1-2	15	TRBV5-4	TRBD1	CASSLIGTGPYGYTF	TGTGCCAGCAGCTTGATCGGGACAGGGCCCTATGGCTACACCTTC
once	TRBJ2-7	15	TRBV11-3	NA	CASSLDRVGRHEQYF	TGTGCCAGCAGCTTAGATCGCGTTGGGAGACACGAGCAGTACTTC
NA	TRBJ2-7	14	TRBV9	NA	CASSVDQDSYEQYF	TGTGCCAGCAGCGTAGACCAGGACTCCTACGAGCAGTACTTC
NA	TRBJ2-1	14	TRBV2	TRBD2	CASSESGAGNEQFF	TGTGCCAGCAGTGAAAGCGGGGCGGGTAATGAGCAGTTCTTC
few	TRBJ2-7	15	TRBV6-5	TRBD1	CASSFLDRVSYEQYF	TGTGCCAGCAGCTTCCTCGACAGGGTTTCCTACGAGCAGTACTTC
NA	TRBJ2-3	16	TRBV9	NA	CASSVGRTERRDTQYF	TGTGCCAGCAGCGTAGGTCGGACGGAAAGGAGGGATACGCAGTATTTT
once	TRBJ1-2	13	TRBV10-2	TRBD1	CASSDDRARGYTF	TGCGCCAGCAGTGACGACAGGGCGCGAGGCTACACCTTC
NA	TRBJ1-6	13	TRBV28	NA	CASSSPGNSPLHF	TGTGCCAGCAGCTCTCCGGGGAACTCACCCCTCCACTTT
NA	TRBJ1-5	16	TRBV28	NA	CASSPRGGRQWSAQHF	TGTGCCAGCAGTCCCCGCGGGGGTAGGCAGTGGAGCGCACAGCATTTT
NA	TRBJ1-2	13	TRBV6-5	NA	CASRPGSLWGYTF	TGTGCCAGCCGGCCCGGGAGTTTATGGGGCTACACCTTC
NA	TRBJ1-4	15	TRBV11-2	NA	CASSLGQKYNEKLFF	TGTGCCAGCAGCTTAGGACAGAAATACAATGAAAAACTGTTTTTT
NA	TRBJ2-7	18	TRBV11-1	NA	CASSWSRRTSSGSYEQYF	TGTGCCAGCAGCTGGTCCCGGAGGACCTCCTCAGGCTCCTACGAGCAGTACTTC
NA	TRBJ1-4	14	TRBV19	NA	CASRPRGGGEKLFF	TGTGCCAGTAGACCTCGGGGGGGCGGTGAAAAACTGTTTTTT
once	TRBJ1-3	15	TRBV5-4	NA	CASTQGPETGNTIYF	TGTGCCAGCACCCAGGGGCCCGAGACTGGAAACACCATATATTTT
NA	TRBJ1-3	16	TRBV9	NA	CASSVDPGVVENTIYF	TGTGCCAGCAGCGTAGATCCAGGGGTCGTGGAGAACACCATATATTTT
few	TRBJ1-2	13	TRBV5-1	NA	CASSSVVENGYTF	TGCGCCAGCAGCTCCGTCGTCGAGAATGGCTACACCTTC
NA	TRBJ1-5	16	TRBV27	NA	CASSPIAPGADQPQHF	TGTGCCAGCAGTCCCATCGCCCCAGGGGCTGACCAGCCCCAGCATTTT
NA	TRBJ2-7	16	TRBV19	TRBD1	CASSLLPGQGAGMQYF	TGTGCCAGTAGTCTCCTACCGGGACAGGGAGCGGGGATGCAGTACTTC
once	TRBJ2-3	15	TRBV6-6	NA	CASKGGTFSTDTQYF	TGTGCCAGCAAGGGGGGGACCTTTAGCACAGATACGCAGTATTTT
NA	TRBJ1-4	15	TRBV4-3	NA	CASSQEPGWEEKLFF	TGCGCCAGCAGCCAAGAGCCAGGATGGGAGGAAAAACTGTTTTTT
NA	TRBJ2-3	15	TRBV7-3	TRBD1	CASSPQTGSPDTQYF	TGTGCCAGCAGCCCACAGACAGGGAGCCCAGATACGCAGTATTTT
NA	TRBJ2-7	14	TRBV5-1	NA	CASSSGDGTYEQYF	TGCGCCAGCAGCTCAGGGGACGGAACCTACGAGCAGTACTTC
NA	TRBJ2-1	16	TRBV7-6	TRBD2	CASSSGLADHGSEQFF	TGTGCCAGCAGCTCGGGACTAGCGGATCATGGGAGTGAGCAGTTCTTC
few	TRBJ2-7	15	TRBV6-5	NA	CASSSRVTVSYEQYF	TGTGCCAGCAGTTCGAGGGTGACGGTCTCCTACGAGCAGTACTTC
NA	TRBJ1-2	13	TRBV2	NA	CASPSGANYGYTF	TGTGCCAGCCCCAGCGGGGCTAACTATGGCTACACCTTC
NA	TRBJ2-1	18	TRBV19	TRBD2	CASSILGTSGGAVNEQFF	TGTGCCAGTAGTATACTCGGGACTAGCGGGGGGGCAGTCAATGAGCAGTTCTTC
NA	TRBJ1-2	13	TRBV2	NA	CASRRGGGYGYTF	TGTGCCAGCAGGAGGGGAGGCGGCTATGGCTACACCTTC
NA	TRBJ1-4	14	TRBV6-6	TRBD1	CASSYSGGGEKLFF	TGTGCCAGCAGTTACTCAGGGGGCGGTGAAAAACTGTTTTTT
NA	TRBJ2-7	14	TRBV5-1	TRBD2	CASSSQAGGYEQYF	TGCGCCAGCAGCTCGCAAGCGGGGGGATACGAGCAGTACTTC
once	TRBJ2-3	11	TRBV20-1	TRBD2	CSATPGTSIFF	TGCAGTGCTACCCCCGGGACTAGCATTTTCTTT
NA	TRBJ1-2	13	TRBV15	NA	CATSSRGTYGYTF	TGTGCCACCAGCAGCCGGGGGACCTATGGCTACACCTTC
NA	TRBJ1-2	14	TRBV25-1	TRBD1	CASRAGQGGYGYTF	TGTGCCAGCAGGGCTGGACAGGGTGGCTATGGCTACACCTTC
NA	TRBJ1-1	15	TRBV5-6	TRBD1	CASSFGTGFGSEAFF	TGTGCCAGCAGCTTTGGGACAGGGTTTGGCTCTGAAGCTTTCTTT
NA	TRBJ2-5	15	TRBV28	TRBD1	CASSIGTGNRETQYF	TGTGCCAGCAGTATAGGGACAGGGAATCGAGAGACCCAGTACTTC
NA	TRBJ2-2	15	TRBV2	NA	CASSPLGLHTGELFF	TGTGCCAGCAGCCCGCTGGGGCTTCACACCGGGGAGCTGTTTTTT
NA	TRBJ2-7	12	TRBV10-3	TRBD1	CATGTGVYEQYF	TGTGCCACAGGGACAGGGGTCTACGAGCAGTACTTC
NA	TRBJ2-3	16	TRBV6-5	NA	CASSYGQSPSTDTQYF	TGTGCCAGCAGTTACGGACAGTCCCCTAGCACAGATACGCAGTATTTT